A selection of T cell receptor beta chains follows, all from one sample in a study of CD8 T cells in ankylosing spondylitis. TCRdb re-derived calls from the 5' RACE reads in MiXCR, one entry per CDR3 protein. The data hold around 220,000 distinct CDR3 sequences, with 8% to 11% observed a single time. The sample was blood, either unsorted or a sorted T cell fraction (not recorded which). The receptors shown here come from a male donor with ankylosing spondylitis or in good health (not recorded which). Each CDR3 is given with its conserved first and last residue. D genes are given only for firm matches. Expanded clones get a size class; other rows say once, few or many, or leave the size out.

clone size,V gene,J gene,D gene,CDR3 DNA,CDR3 protein
NA,TRBV28,TRBJ2-4,TRBD2,TGTGCCAGCAGTTTACGCATAGCGGGGGCCGACCTAGCCAAAAACATTCAGTACTTC,CASSLRIAGADLAKNIQYF
many,TRBV4-2,TRBJ2-2,NA,TGTGCCAGCAGCCAAGATCTCGCCGTGGAAGTCACCGGGGAGCTGTTTTTT,CASSQDLAVEVTGELFF
NA,TRBV12-3/TRBV12-4,TRBJ1-5,NA,TGTGCCAGCAGTTTTAATGCCGGGGGGGCCAATCAGCCCCAGCATTTT,CASSFNAGGANQPQHF
few,TRBV7-9,TRBJ1-1,NA,TGTGCCAGCAGCTTAGAGGCGGCCACTGAAGCTTTCTTT,CASSLEAATEAFF
NA,TRBV20-1,TRBJ2-2,TRBD2,TGCAGTGCTGGACTAGCGGGGATCTCGAACACCGGGGAGCTGTTTTTT,CSAGLAGISNTGELFF
many,TRBV12-3/TRBV12-4,TRBJ2-4,NA,TGTGCCAGCAGTGCCCCCTCGAACATTCAGTACTTC,CASSAPSNIQYF
many,TRBV28,TRBJ2-1,TRBD2,TGTGCCAGCAGTTTAAATTGGGGTAGCGGGGGCTCGAGCTCCTACAATGAGCAGTTCTTC,CASSLNWGSGGSSSYNEQFF
many,TRBV6-1,TRBJ2-5,NA,TGTGCCAGCAGCGTGGAGGTGAAGGAGACCCAGTACTTC,CASSVEVKETQYF
many,TRBV28,TRBJ2-3,TRBD2,TGTGCCAGCAGCCTTAGCGGGGGGCACACAGATACGCAGTATTTT,CASSLSGGHTDTQYF
NA,TRBV12-3/TRBV12-4,TRBJ1-5,NA,TGTGCCAGCAGTTTGTCGGGGGCTCAGCCCCAGCATTTT,CASSLSGAQPQHF
many,TRBV12-3/TRBV12-4,TRBJ1-2,TRBD1,TGTGCCAGCAGTCCTGGGACAGGGTTCCATGGCTACACCTTC,CASSPGTGFHGYTF
many,TRBV11-2,TRBJ1-6,NA,TGTGCCAGCAGCTCACTAACACAGGCCCCCCTCCACTTT,CASSSLTQAPLHF
many,TRBV3-1,TRBJ2-1,NA,TGTGCCAGCAGCCAAGATCGGGACCCCGGAGTCGATGAGCAGTTCTTC,CASSQDRDPGVDEQFF
NA,TRBV20-1,TRBJ2-1,TRBD2,TGCAGTGCTCCACTAGCGGGGGATTTATACAATGAGCAGTTCTTC,CSAPLAGDLYNEQFF
NA,TRBV10-3,TRBJ1-1,NA,TGTGCCATCAGTGATTCGGTGGGCACTGAAGCTTTCTTT,CAISDSVGTEAFF
few,TRBV7-9,TRBJ2-1,TRBD2,TGTGCCAGCAGCCTGAACCAGCGGGGATACAATGAGCAGTTCTTC,CASSLNQRGYNEQFF
many,TRBV12-3/TRBV12-4,TRBJ2-1,TRBD2,TGTGCCAGCAGTCAAGGGCTAGCGGTGAACTACAATGAGCAGTTCTTC,CASSQGLAVNYNEQFF
many,TRBV5-1,TRBJ2-7,NA,TGCGCCAGCAGAATTATAGGGGCCTACGAGCAGTACTTC,CASRIIGAYEQYF
NA,TRBV11-2,TRBJ2-2,TRBD2,TGTGCCAGCAGCCGAAATATACTAGCGGGGGCCAACACCGGGGAGCTGTTTTTT,CASSRNILAGANTGELFF
many,TRBV7-2,TRBJ2-3,NA,TGTGCCAGCAGCTCCGCCCGCACAGATACGCAGTATTTT,CASSSARTDTQYF
many,TRBV3-1,TRBJ2-1,TRBD2,TGTGCCAGCAGCCTTGGACTAGCGGGGGCCTTCTACAATGAGCAGTTCTTC,CASSLGLAGAFYNEQFF
NA,TRBV29-1,TRBJ2-1,NA,TGCAGCGTTCAACCCGACACGTGCAACGAGCAGTTCTTC,CSVQPDTCNEQFF
few,TRBV10-3,TRBJ2-3,NA,TGTGCTCAACAGCCGGACAAGAGCACAGATACGCAGTATTTT,CAQQPDKSTDTQYF
many,TRBV5-1,TRBJ1-2,NA,TGCGCCAGCAGCCCGGACAGCTCAACTAACTATGGCTACACCTTC,CASSPDSSTNYGYTF
few,TRBV7-2,TRBJ2-5,TRBD1,TGTGCCAGCAGGCGGGGACAGGTCGTACAAGAGACCCAGTACTTC,CASRRGQVVQETQYF